This T cell receptor beta chain appears in the sequencing data of a study of cytomegalovirus exposure and HLA in healthy donors. Study-wide results and caveats: Researchers reported in a later analysis that common viral pathogens appeared linked to several top clusters.

As for this clone: The antigen remains unidentified.

60 Vbeta and 13 Jbeta primers were used in PCR. The table came from immunoSEQ multiplex PCR; TCRdb's copy has only in-frame clones and leaves some out. Of some 130,000 clones listed, 60% to 85% are singletons. Trimming at V came to 5 bases and at J to 4 bases, leaving 7 bases not matched to a gene. The CDR3 sequence is 14 residues long. From germline, CDR1 is PRHDT and CDR2 FYEKMQ (reference sequence). The clonotype was recovered from a woman aged 25 to 39 in good health and CMV-seropositive. The genes are TRBV13 and TRBJ1-2; TRBD1 aligns across 7 bases. Sequenced material: PBMCs. The CDR3 region is CASSPDRVSYGYTF. DNA of the CDR3: TGTGCCAGCAGCCCTGACAGGGTCAGCTATGGCTACACCTTC.